The rows below give T cell receptor beta chains drawn from one sample of a study of T cell repertoires in cytomegalovirus infection. MiXCR was run by TCRdb on the reads, yielding one entry per CDR3 protein. The data hold 900,000 to 950,000 distinct CDR3 sequences, with roughly a third observed a single time. Their recognized antigens are unknown. The sample in question was cultured CD8+ T cells from PBMCs, obtained from culture after CMV antigen stimulation. These TCRs come from a human donor in good health (CMV status not recorded). Some clones in this sample may be carry-over from other donors' samples. CDR3s include the opening cysteine and the closing phenylalanine or tryptophan. A D gene is named only where the DNA matches it firmly. The size entry is marked missing in some rows and otherwise reads once, few, many or a size class.

12	NA	TRBJ2-7	TRBV12-3/TRBV12-4	NA	TGTGCCAGCAGTTTTGGGACCCGCGAGCAGTACTTC	CASSFGTREQYF
14	NA	TRBJ2-7	TRBV5-6	few	TGTGCCAGCAGCTTGGGACGGGGGTTTCACGAGCAGTACTTC	CASSLGRGFHEQYF
16	NA	TRBJ2-3	TRBV12-5	few	TGTGCTAGTGGGGTTTCTAACAGCCGAAGCACAGATACGCAGTATTTT	CASGVSNSRSTDTQYF
18	TRBD2	TRBJ2-3	TRBV7-6	many	TGTGCCAGCAGCTACGGGACTAGCGGTTCTTCTAGCACAGATACGCAGTATTTT	CASSYGTSGSSSTDTQYF
15	NA	TRBJ2-5	TRBV10-2	few	TGTGCCAGCACCCGAGCGACAGCGCGCCAAGAGACCCAGTACTTC	CASTRATARQETQYF
16	NA	TRBJ2-2	TRBV19	NA	TGTGCCAGTAACCCTTACACCACCAAGAACACCGGGGAGCTGTTTTTT	CASNPYTTKNTGELFF
17	TRBD1	TRBJ1-5	TRBV7-9	many	TGTGCCAGCAGCTCCAGCCAGGGGGAAAGGAGCAATCAGCCCCAGCATTTT	CASSSSQGERSNQPQHF
14	NA	TRBJ1-1	TRBV28	NA	TGTGCCAGCAGTCGACGACAGATGAACACTGAAGCTTTCTTT	CASSRRQMNTEAFF
19	NA	TRBJ2-6	TRBV7-9	few	TGTGCCAGCAGCTTATTGGAGGGGGGCTATTTCTCTGGGGCCAACGTCCTGACTTTC	CASSLLEGGYFSGANVLTF
14	TRBD2	TRBJ2-1	TRBV20-1	NA	TGCAGTGCTAGGACGACTAGCAGATACAATGAGCAGTTCTTC	CSARTTSRYNEQFF
15	NA	TRBJ2-1	TRBV11-3	NA	TGTGCCAGCAGCTTGAGGTACGCGGGTAACAATGAGCAGTTCTTC	CASSLRYAGNNEQFF
15	NA	TRBJ2-1	TRBV19	few	TGTGCCAGTAGTATAACAGTGGCGGCGGGGCGTGGGCAGTTCTTC	CASSITVAAGRGQFF
15	NA	TRBJ1-2	TRBV12-3/TRBV12-4	many	TGTGCCAGCAGGCCAGGGAGGGGGAGCGACTATGGCTACACCTTC	CASRPGRGSDYGYTF
14	TRBD2	TRBJ2-3	TRBV27	NA	TGTGCCAGCAGAAAAGCGGGGGGGCCGGATACGCAGTATTTT	CASRKAGGPDTQYF
11	NA	TRBJ1-2	TRBV15	NA	TGTGCCACCAGCAATCCCCCAGAATACACCTTC	CATSNPPEYTF
17	NA	TRBJ2-7	TRBV3-1	NA	TGTGCCAGCAGCCAAGAGGAAAATAGCGGCTATTCCTACGAGCAGTACTTC	CASSQEENSGYSYEQYF
11	NA	TRBJ2-2	TRBV27	NA	TGTGCCACACAGGGCACCGGGGAGCTGTTTTTT	CATQGTGELFF
14	NA	TRBJ2-7	TRBV6-5	few	TGTGCCAGCAGTTACTCGAGTGGTGGCGACGAGCAGTACTTC	CASSYSSGGDEQYF
15	NA	TRBJ2-5	TRBV27	few	TGTGCCAGCAGTTTATCCTCCAGGGACCAAGAGACCCAGTACTTC	CASSLSSRDQETQYF
16	NA	TRBJ1-1	TRBV7-6	many	TGTGCCAGCAGCTTAGTTCAGGGGAGGGGTTGGACTGAAGCTTTCTTT	CASSLVQGRGWTEAFF
13	NA	TRBJ1-2	TRBV13	NA	TGTGCCAGCAGCTTAGGTGCAGCCCTTGGCTACACCTTC	CASSLGAALGYTF
18	NA	TRBJ1-5	TRBV24-1	NA	TGTGCCACCAGTGAACTCAGCTGGGCAGCGCGGGGCAATCAGCCCCAGCATTTT	CATSELSWAARGNQPQHF
17	NA	TRBJ1-1	TRBV7-4	NA	TGTGCCAGCAACAGTCGACAGCTAACGTATTCGAACACTGAAGCTTTCTTT	CASNSRQLTYSNTEAFF
16	TRBD1	TRBJ1-1	TRBV4-1	few	TGCGCCAGCAGCCAAGTGGCAGGGGGCGACGACACTGAAGCTTTCTTT	CASSQVAGGDDTEAFF
12	NA	TRBJ1-5	TRBV27	NA	TGTGCCAGCAGTTTTTGGGGTCAGCCCCAGCATTTT	CASSFWGQPQHF
15	TRBD2	TRBJ2-3	TRBV6-6	NA	TGTGCCAAGACTAGCGGGGGGCTCCTCACAGATACGCAGTATTTT	CAKTSGGLLTDTQYF
13	TRBD1	TRBJ1-1	TRBV4-1	few	TGCGCCAGCAGCCAAACGACAGGGTCTGAAGCTTTCTTT	CASSQTTGSEAFF
16	NA	TRBJ1-1	TRBV7-9	NA	TGTGCCAGCAGCTTAGCGCCGACCCACCGGGGTACTGAAGCTTTCTTT	CASSLAPTHRGTEAFF
16	NA	TRBJ2-7	TRBV20-1	NA	TGCAGTGCTAGAGATCTCACAGACGAAATTCTCGACGAGCAGTACTTC	CSARDLTDEILDEQYF
14	NA	TRBJ2-1	TRBV6-2/TRBV6-3	NA	TGTGCCAGCAGTTACTCGATCACAGGGAATGAGCAGTTCTTC	CASSYSITGNEQFF
13	NA	TRBJ2-1	TRBV15	few	TGTGCCACCAGCAGAGATCGACAGGTCGTGCAGTTCTTC	CATSRDRQVVQFF
14	NA	TRBJ2-2	TRBV12-3/TRBV12-4	NA	TGTGCCAGCCAACCAGGGGCCGGGACCGGGGAGCTGTTTTTT	CASQPGAGTGELFF
14	NA	TRBJ1-1	TRBV28	NA	TGTGCCAGCAGTTTAGGGTCGGTGGACACTGAAGCTTTCTTT	CASSLGSVDTEAFF
14	TRBD1	TRBJ2-2	TRBV6-5	many	TGTGCCAGCAGTTACACAGGGGACACCGGGGAGCTGTTTTTT	CASSYTGDTGELFF
16	NA	TRBJ2-2	TRBV4-3	few	TGCGCCAGCAGCCAAGACCGGGCCGGGAACACCGGGGAGCTGTTTTTT	CASSQDRAGNTGELFF
15	TRBD1	TRBJ2-1	TRBV6-6	NA	TGTGCCAGCAAATTTGACAGGGGGATTTACCCGGAGCAGTTCTTC	CASKFDRGIYPEQFF
16	NA	TRBJ2-1	TRBV7-6	many	TGTGCCAGCAGCTTAGGCGGTTACAGCTCCTACAATGAGCAGTTCTTC	CASSLGGYSSYNEQFF
14	NA	TRBJ2-2	TRBV7-2	NA	TGTGCCAGCAGTCCTTTCTCGAACACCGGGGAGCTGTTTTTT	CASSPFSNTGELFF
17	TRBD1	TRBJ1-2	TRBV4-2	many	TGTGCCAGCAGCCAAGCGGAGGGGGCTCCCATAAACTATGGCTACACCTTC	CASSQAEGAPINYGYTF
12	NA	TRBJ1-1	TRBV2	once	TGTGCCTGGCAGAGGGGGGGCACTGAAGCTTTCTTT	CAWQRGGTEAFF
16	TRBD2	TRBJ2-3	TRBV9	NA	TGTGCCAGCAGCCCCAGACTAGCGAGCTTCACAGATACGCAGTATTTT	CASSPRLASFTDTQYF
15	TRBD1	TRBJ2-2	TRBV6-6	few	TGTGCCAGCAGTTACTCCCAGGGGGCGAATGGGGAGCTGTTTTTT	CASSYSQGANGELFF